The TCR beta chain described here comes from a study of T cell clonotyping in hematopoietic cell transplantation. Across the whole study: Pretransplant recipient samples were taken after cytoreduction.

Only in-frame clones appear in the TCRdb table, and some are missing; sequencing was by immunoSEQ multiplex PCR. This table has about 19,000 clones, approximately 77% appearing once. Overall study results and limits: No sorting was done, leaving CD4 and CD8 contributions mixed.

Points on this clone: Its antigen is undetermined.

Sample time point: recipient sample about 28 days before transplant, after cytoreduction. The CDR3 is 15 amino acids. Germline CDR1 reads MNHEY; CDR2 reads SVGAGI. Unmatched junction bases numbered 10, after V lost 5 bases and J lost 4 bases. This material consisted of peripheral blood mononuclear cells, taken before stem cell transplant. The sequence was obtained from a man aged 55 to 70 with acute myeloid leukemia. Some clones in this sample may be carry-over from other donors' samples. The rearrangement links TRBV6-5 to TRBJ1-2; 7 nucleotides match TRBD1. The CDR3 spells CASSIWEGGSYGYTF. The CDR3 nucleotides read TGTGCCAGCAGTATCTGGGAAGGGGGCAGCTATGGCTACACCTTC.